The clone carrying this T cell receptor beta chain was seen at least ten times. The antigen is not known. The data originate from a study of blood T cells in healthy people across ages. Through a sample-barcoded 5' primer and a J-beta primer mix, a second PCR was run for roughly 6 to 11 cycles. Unique molecular identifiers of 12 random nucleotides labeled each cDNA. From the 5' RACE reads, TCRdb called clonotypes with MiXCR, one entry per CDR3 protein. The sample lists under 800,000 distinct CDR3 sequences, roughly 43% occurring once. Notes on the study in general: TCR beta diversity, measured per million T cells, fell in a roughly linear way with age. No one knew whether donors had CMV, which possibly confounded expanded clonotype changes.

Healthy individuals of Caucasian origin from Russia, aged about 6 to 95, served as donors. Per the germline V gene, CDR1 is MNHNS and CDR2 is SASEGT. The V and J ends lost 6 bases and 2 bases respectively, with 18 bases between them. The CDR3 is made up of 16 amino acids. The chain has TRBV6-1 and TRBJ2-3, with D perhaps matching TRBD1 or TRBD2 (5 bases each). This TCR was sampled from a woman aged 55-69 years in good health. Material for sequencing was blood. The CDR3 nucleotides are TGTGCCAGCAGCCCGTCCGGGACCCTAGTCACAGATACGCAGTATTTT. Protein: CASSPSGTLVTDTQYF.